What follows describes a single T cell receptor (beta chain). These data come from a study of blood T cell repertoires in COVID-19. Study-level information: From the United States, Italy and Spain came samples of acute and convalescent COVID-19.

Assay: immunoSEQ multiplex PCR; the TCRdb copy retains only in-frame clones and omits some. The sample shows over 60,000 clones, 90% of them seen only once. V was clipped by 1 base and J by 4 bases; unmatched bases: 6. The germline V gene has CDR1 LGHDT and CDR2 YNNKEL (reference sequence). The CDR3 extends over 17 amino acids. The sequencing input was peripheral blood. The origin of this receptor is a man aged 60-69 years with acute or convalescent COVID-19. This sequence joins TRBV3-1 (or the pseudogene TRBV3-2) and TRBJ2-3; 12 bases align to TRBD2. The CDR3 reads CASSQVASGGAADTQYF. The CDR3 region has the DNA TGTGCCAGCAGCCAAGTGGCTAGCGGGGGGGCCGCAGATACGCAGTATTTT.